These 7 T cell receptor beta chains were sequenced from one sample in a study of beta chain features in type 1 diabetes. Expressed TCRB transcripts were sequenced, since all the RNA that had been isolated was reverse transcribed. Profiled with immunoSEQ multiplex PCR; TCRdb holds only in-frame clones, not every one. The sample shows some 410,000 clones, approximately 15% of them seen only once. Sequences were obtained from naive CD4+ T cells from blood. The receptors originated from a man younger than 45 in good health.

J is TRBJ1-2 and V is TRBV4-1, with D possibly being TRBD1 (5 bases). The CDR3 loop spans 15 amino acids. Germline V CDR1 and CDR2: MGHRA, YSYEKL. Deletions cut 4 bases from V and 0 bases from J, with 12 bases between. CDR3 sequence (DNA): TGCGCCAGCAGCCTGGGGGTGAGATCTAACTATGGCTACACCTTC. Translated, it gives CASSLGVRSNYGYTF.

The sample holds a few counts of this clone. This rearrangement joins TRBV29-1 to TRBJ1-2; D is unresolved. V was pared by 6 bases and J by 7 bases, with 15 bases between. Looked up from germline, CDR1 is SQVTM and CDR2 is ANQGSEA. The CDR3 has 12 amino acids. The CDR3 protein is CSVLLVVRGYTF. The CDR3 coding sequence is TGCAGCGTCTTGCTGGTGGTGCGTGGCTACACCTTC.

The table lists this clone with a few counts. This chain joins TRBV2 and TRBJ2-1; 12 bases agree with TRBD2. J gave up 7 bases and V 8 bases, and 12 bases lay outside the gene matches. From germline, CDR1 is SNHLY and CDR2 FYNNEI. This CDR3 is 16 amino acids long. CDR3 residues: CASLGRLAGEVNEQFF. DNA for the CDR3: TGTGCCAGCTTGGGTCGACTAGCGGGAGAGGTAAATGAGCAGTTCTTC. The whole variable domain, filled in from reference TRBV2 and TRBJ2-1, reads EPEVTQTPSHQVTQMGQEVILRCVPISNHLYFYWYRQILGQKVEFLVSFYNNEISEKSEIFDDQFSVERPDGSNFTLKIRSTKLEDSAMYFCASLGRLAGEVNEQFFGPGTRLTVL.

Remarks on this clone: The sample holds other DNA sequences that translate to the same CDR3. The chain employs TRBV2 and TRBJ2-1; TRBD2 matches 7 bases. J lost 6 bases, V lost 2 bases, and 4 bases had no gene match. The CDR3 is made up of 14 amino acids. Germline V gene sequence: CDR1 SNHLY, CDR2 FYNNEI. The CDR3 region is CASSELAGVNEQFF. CDR3 nucleotide sequence: TGTGCCAGCAGTGAACTCGCGGGAGTCAATGAGCAGTTCTTC.

This sequence joins TRBV20-1 and TRBJ2-1; D is unresolved. Germline loops: CDR1 DFQATT, CDR2 SNEGSKA (reference sequence). The CDR3 length is 11 residues. The V gene lost 7 bases and the J gene lost 6 bases, with 10 bases spanning the gap. CDR3 sequence reads: CSVRQFNEQFF. The CDR3 DNA sequence: TGCAGTGTCAGACAATTCAATGAGCAGTTCTTC.

This clone was counted between two and nine times. The chain couples TRBV7-9 to TRBJ2-2; 8 bases align to TRBD2. Germline assignment: CDR1 SEHNR and CDR2 FQNEAQ (reference sequence). The CDR3 has 17 amino acids. With V trimmed by 0 bases and J by 1 base, 4 bases remained unmatched. The CDR3 is CASSLAAGGMNTGELFF. In nucleotides, the CDR3 is TGTGCCAGCAGCTTAGCCGCGGGAGGAATGAACACCGGGGAGCTGTTTTTT.

The sample holds a few counts of this clone. This chain joins TRBV2 and TRBJ2-5; TRBD2 matches at 11 bases. There are 16 residues in the CDR3. CDR1 is SNHLY, CDR2 FYNNEI, per germline. V lost 1 base, J lost 6 bases, and 7 bases stayed unmatched. The chain's CDR3 is CASSEGLAGNLKTQYF. The CDR3 nucleotides are TGTGCCAGCAGTGAAGGACTAGCGGGGAACCTGAAGACCCAGTACTTC. The entire variable domain, with the rest obtained from reference TRBV2 and TRBJ2-5, is as follows: EPEVTQTPSHQVTQMGQEVILRCVPISNHLYFYWYRQILGQKVEFLVSFYNNEISEKSEIFDDQFSVERPDGSNFTLKIRSTKLEDSAMYFCASSEGLAGNLKTQYFGPGTRLLVL.